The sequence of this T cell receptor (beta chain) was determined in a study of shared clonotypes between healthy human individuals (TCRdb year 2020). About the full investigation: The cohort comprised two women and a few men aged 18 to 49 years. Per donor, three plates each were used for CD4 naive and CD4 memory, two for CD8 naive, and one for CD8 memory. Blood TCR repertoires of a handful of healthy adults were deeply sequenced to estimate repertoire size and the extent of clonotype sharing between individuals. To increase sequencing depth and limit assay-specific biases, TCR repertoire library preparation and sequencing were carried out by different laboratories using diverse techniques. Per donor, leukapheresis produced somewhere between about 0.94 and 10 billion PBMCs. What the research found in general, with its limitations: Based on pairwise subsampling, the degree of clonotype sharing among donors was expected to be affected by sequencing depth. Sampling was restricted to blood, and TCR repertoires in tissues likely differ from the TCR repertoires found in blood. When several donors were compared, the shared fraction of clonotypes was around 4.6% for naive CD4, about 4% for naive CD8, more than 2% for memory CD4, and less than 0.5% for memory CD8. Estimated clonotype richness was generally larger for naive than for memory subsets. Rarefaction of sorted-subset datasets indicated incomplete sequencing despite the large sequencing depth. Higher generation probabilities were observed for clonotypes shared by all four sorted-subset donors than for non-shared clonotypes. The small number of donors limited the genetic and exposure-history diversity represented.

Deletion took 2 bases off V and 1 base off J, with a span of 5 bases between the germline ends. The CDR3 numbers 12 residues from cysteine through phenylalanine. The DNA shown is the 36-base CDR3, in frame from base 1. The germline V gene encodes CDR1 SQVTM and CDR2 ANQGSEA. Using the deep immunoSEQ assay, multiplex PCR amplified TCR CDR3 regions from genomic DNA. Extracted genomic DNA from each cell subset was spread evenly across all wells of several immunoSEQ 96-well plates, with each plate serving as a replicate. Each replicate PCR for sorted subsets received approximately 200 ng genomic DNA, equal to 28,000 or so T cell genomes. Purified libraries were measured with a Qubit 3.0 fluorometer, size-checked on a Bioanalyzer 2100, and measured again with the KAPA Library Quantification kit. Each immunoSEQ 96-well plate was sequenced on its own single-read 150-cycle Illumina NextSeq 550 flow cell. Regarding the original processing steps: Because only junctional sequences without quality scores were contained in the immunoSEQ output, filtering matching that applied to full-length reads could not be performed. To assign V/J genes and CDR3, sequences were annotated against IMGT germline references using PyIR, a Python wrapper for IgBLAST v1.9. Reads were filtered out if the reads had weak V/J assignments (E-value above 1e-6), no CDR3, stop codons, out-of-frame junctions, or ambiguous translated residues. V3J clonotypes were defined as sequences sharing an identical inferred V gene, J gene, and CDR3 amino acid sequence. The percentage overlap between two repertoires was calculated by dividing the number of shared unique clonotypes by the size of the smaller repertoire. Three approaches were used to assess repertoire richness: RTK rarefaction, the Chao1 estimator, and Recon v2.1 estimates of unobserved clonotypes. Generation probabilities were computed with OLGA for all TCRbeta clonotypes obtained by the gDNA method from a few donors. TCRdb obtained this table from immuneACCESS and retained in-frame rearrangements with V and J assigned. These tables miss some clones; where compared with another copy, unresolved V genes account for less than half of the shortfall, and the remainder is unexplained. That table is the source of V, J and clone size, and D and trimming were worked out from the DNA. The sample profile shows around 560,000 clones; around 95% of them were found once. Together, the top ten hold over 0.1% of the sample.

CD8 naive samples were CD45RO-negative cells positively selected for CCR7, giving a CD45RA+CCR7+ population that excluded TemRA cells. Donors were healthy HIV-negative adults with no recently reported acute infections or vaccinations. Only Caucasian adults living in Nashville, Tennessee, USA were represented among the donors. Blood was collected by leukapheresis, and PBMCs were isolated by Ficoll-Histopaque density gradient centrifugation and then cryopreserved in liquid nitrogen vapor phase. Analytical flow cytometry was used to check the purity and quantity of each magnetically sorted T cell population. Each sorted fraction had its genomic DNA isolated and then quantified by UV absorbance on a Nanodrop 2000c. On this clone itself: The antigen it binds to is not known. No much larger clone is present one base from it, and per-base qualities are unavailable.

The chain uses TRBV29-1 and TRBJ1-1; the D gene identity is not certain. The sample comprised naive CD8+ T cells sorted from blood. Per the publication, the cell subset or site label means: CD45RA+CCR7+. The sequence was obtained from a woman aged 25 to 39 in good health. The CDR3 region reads CSVEMGNTEAFF. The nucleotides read TGCAGCGTTGAAATGGGGAACACTGAAGCTTTCTTT. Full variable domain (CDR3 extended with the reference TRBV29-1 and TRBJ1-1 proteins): SAVISQKPSRDICQRGTSLTIQCQVDSQVTMMFWYRQQPGQSLTLIATANQGSEATYESGFVIDKFPISRPNLTFSTLTVSNMSPEDSSIYLCSVEMGNTEAFFGQGTRLTVV.